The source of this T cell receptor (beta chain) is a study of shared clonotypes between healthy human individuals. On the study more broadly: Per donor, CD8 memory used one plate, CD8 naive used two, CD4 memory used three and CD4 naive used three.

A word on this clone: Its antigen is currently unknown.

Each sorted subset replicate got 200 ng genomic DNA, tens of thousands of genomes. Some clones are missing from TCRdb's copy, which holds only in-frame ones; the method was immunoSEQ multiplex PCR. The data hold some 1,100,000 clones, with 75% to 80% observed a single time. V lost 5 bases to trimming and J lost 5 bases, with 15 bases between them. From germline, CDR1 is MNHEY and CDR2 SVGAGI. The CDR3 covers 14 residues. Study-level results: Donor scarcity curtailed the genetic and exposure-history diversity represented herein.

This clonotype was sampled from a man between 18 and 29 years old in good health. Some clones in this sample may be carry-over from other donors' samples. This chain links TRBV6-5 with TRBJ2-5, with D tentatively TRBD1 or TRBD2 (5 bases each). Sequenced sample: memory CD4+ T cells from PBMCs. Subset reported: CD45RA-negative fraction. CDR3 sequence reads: CASSPRTGAETQYF. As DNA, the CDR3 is TGTGCCAGCAGTCCGCGGACTGGGGCCGAGACCCAGTACTTC.